This T cell receptor (beta chain) derives from a study of T-cell reconstitution after alpha-beta-depleted transplantation in children (TCRdb year 2016). About the study as a whole: T-cell immune reconstitution after TCRalphabeta/CD19-depleted allogeneic hematopoietic cell transplantation in children was quantitatively tracked in the study by means of TCR repertoire profiling.

The library relied on PCR. Sequencing was carried out with an Illumina HiSeq 2500. To normalize quantification of the TCRbeta repertoire, the TCR libraries were built with molecular barcoding that relied on unique molecular identifiers. In-frame beta chains were kept once TCRdb had trimmed the public reads at Q25 with fastp and called clones with MiXCR. All rows with the same CDR3 protein become a single entry with the most common DNA and genes. Here the sample has about 980,000 distinct CDR3 sequences; about 29% occur a single time. Over 25% of the sample rests with the top ten. The treatment or condition tag for this specimen amounts to: allogeneic hematopoietic cell transplantation with graft depleted of TCRalphabeta T cells and CD19 B cells. The children who served as transplant recipients had been given grafts of TCRalphabeta/CD19-depleted allogeneic hematopoietic cells. CDR1 and CDR2, looked up from the germline V gene, are SGHRS and YFSETQ. The cysteine opens and the phenylalanine closes a CDR3 of 17 amino acids. Only the CDR3 region is kept as DNA, spanning 51 bases read in frame from base 1. Trimming removed 4 bases from V and 6 bases from J; the gene matches leave 12 bases unexplained.

This clonotype was observed a few times. The clone's antigen remains unknown. The record has no base qualities; no much larger clone is one base away. Study-wide conclusions, independent of this receptor: The apparently early recovery of alphabetaT-cell counts about two months after transplant reportedly depended on only several hundred rapidly expanded clones that came from non-depleted graft cells. The high TCRbeta diversity at day 60 in some patients was ascribed to recipient T cells and intrathymic progenitors that had survived conditioning. Over the following months the frequencies of hyperexpanded clones went down, and after one year T-cell counts and TCRbeta diversity were mostly credited to newly produced T cells.

This clonotype originated in a boy younger than two who had a stem cell transplant for SCID, so the T cells may come from the graft donor. Source: PBMCs, mostly from graft donor cells, taken 360 days after TCRalphabeta/CD19-depleted stem cell transplant. This receptor chain uses TRBV5-1 and TRBJ1-6; TRBD1 fits 8 bases in the junction. The sequenced DNA: TGCGCCAGCAGCCCTAACCACAGGGGGATGAGTAATTCACCCCTCCACTTT. Translation gives CASSPNHRGMSNSPLHF.